This entry lists 19 T cell receptor beta chains sequenced from one sample in a study of T-cell reconstitution after alpha-beta-depleted transplantation in children. Construction of the TCRbeta library involved unique molecular identifiers. TCRdb independently ran MiXCR on the PCR reads; one entry per CDR3 protein. This sample has 45,000 to 70,000 distinct CDR3 sequences; roughly 45% occur once, and the top ten carry 95% to 98%. Sequencing used PBMCs, mostly from graft donor cells, obtained 360 days after TCRalphabeta/CD19-depleted stem cell transplant. Receptor source: a male patient younger than 18 who had a stem cell transplant for acute lymphoblastic leukemia, so the T cells may come from the graft donor.

This clonotype was counted only a few times. The chain joins TRBV12-3 or TRBV12-4 to TRBJ2-7; perhaps TRBD2 as D (6 bases). This CDR3 region has 12 residues. Trimming stripped 10 bases from V and 7 bases from J, with 17 bases between. The CDR3 sequence is CAILSVGGEQYF. CDR3 nucleotide sequence: TGTGCCATCCTCTCGGTGGGGGGTGAGCAGTACTTC.

This clonotype was seen a handful of times. A junction end diverges from the germline sequence, so it may reflect a read error. The J gene is TRBJ1-4, the V gene TRBV7-7, with D tentatively TRBD1 (5 bases). CDR1 and CDR2 from the germline V gene are SSHAT and FNYEAQ (reference sequence). The CDR3 consists of 16 residues. CDR3 residues: CASSLVGGPTNEKLFF. The CDR3 coding sequence is TGTGCTAGCAGCTTAGTCGGGGGACCAACTAATGAAAAACTGTTTTTT.

The chain carries TRBV6-1 and TRBJ2-1; D possibly uses TRBD1 or TRBD2 (5 bases each). The V end was cut by 6 bases, the J end by 0 bases, with 12 bases between. Germline CDR1 MNHNS, CDR2 SASEGT. The CDR3 consists of 15 residues. CDR3 nucleotide sequence: TGTGCCAGCAGCCGTACTAGGGGCTCCTACAATGAGCAGTTCTTC. Protein product: CASSRTRGSYNEQFF.

This clonotype was counted only a few times. The chain joins TRBV7-9 to TRBJ2-2; unclear D gene. V shed 5 bases and J shed 9 bases, with 7 bases lying between them. Germline V gene data show CDR1 as SEHNR and CDR2 as FQNEAQ (reference sequence). The CDR3 is made up of 11 amino acids. CDR3 DNA: TGTGCCAGCAGCAGCCCGCGGGAGCTGTTTTTT. It encodes CASSSPRELFF.

This clonotype showed up just a few times. The rearrangement links TRBV5-1 to TRBJ1-1; tentative D call: TRBD1 (5 bases). The CDR3 extends over 13 amino acids. Germline V gene lookup returns CDR1 SGHRS and CDR2 YFSETQ. V was cut by 4 bases and J by 6 bases, with 13 bases left in between. The CDR3 nucleotides read TGCGCCAGCAGCAGGGACGGATGGGCTGAAGCTTTCTTT. Amino acids: CASSRDGWAEAFF.

This clonotype has just a few counts. This chain connects TRBV18 to TRBJ1-1, with a weak D call TRBD1 (6 bases). This CDR3 contains 14 residues. In germline, CDR1 is KGHSH, CDR2 LQKENI. Deletions cut 5 bases from V and 4 bases from J, with 14 bases between. The DNA for the CDR3 is TGTGCCAGCTCAGGCCTGGACAGCGGCACTGAAGCTTTCTTT. Its protein is CASSGLDSGTEAFF.

This clonotype was recorded a few times. The chain carries TRBV4-2 and TRBJ2-2; 16 bases align to TRBD2. The CDR3 spans 18 residues. V was pared by 4 bases and J by 4 bases, with 6 bases of the junction left unmatched. Germline lookup yields CDR1 LGHNA and CDR2 YNFKEQ. The CDR3 spells CASSPGLAGGPITGELFF. CDR3 nucleotide sequence: TGTGCCAGCAGCCCGGGACTAGCGGGAGGGCCTATCACCGGGGAGCTGTTTTTT.

Only a few counts were recorded for this clonotype. The J gene is TRBJ2-7, the V gene TRBV6-5; possible D gene TRBD1, 6 bases. The CDR3 consists of 14 residues. The germline CDR1 and CDR2 sequences are MNHEY and SVGAGI. V shed 0 bases and J shed 3 bases, with 9 bases lying between them. CDR3 sequence: CASSYSKGGYEQYF. The CDR3 DNA reads as TGTGCCAGCAGTTACTCGAAAGGGGGCTACGAGCAGTACTTC.

This clonotype showed up just a few times. V is TRBV27 and J is TRBJ2-2, with D tentatively TRBD1 or TRBD2 (5 bases each). V was shortened by 2 bases and J by 6 bases, with 16 bases between the two germline ends. CDR1 and CDR2 (germline): MNHEY, SMNVEV (reference sequence). The length of the CDR3 is 16 residues. The CDR3 DNA sequence: TGTGCCAGCAGTTTAGACGGGACCCCCCATTCCGGGGAGCTGTTTTTT. Its protein is CASSLDGTPHSGELFF.

The CDR3 loop is CASASDTYYEQYF. As DNA, the CDR3 is TGTGCCAGCGCATCGGACACCTACTACGAGCAGTACTTC. The chain links TRBV2 to TRBJ2-7; possibly TRBD1 for D (5 bases). Trimming took 8 bases from V and 3 from J, leaving 14 bases between them. CDR1 is SNHLY and CDR2 is FYNNEI in the germline V gene. CDR3 length: 13 residues.

This clonotype was seen only a few times. The chain joins TRBV7-3 to TRBJ1-1; no reliable D call. The CDR3 loop spans 15 amino acids. The V gene lost 5 bases and the J gene lost 6 bases, with 19 bases spanning the gap. The V gene's germline CDR1 is SGHTA and CDR2 FQGTGA. The CDR3: CASSPRGPVGPEAFF. The CDR3 DNA reads as TGTGCCAGCAGCCCCCGCGGTCCGGTCGGTCCTGAAGCTTTCTTT.

The rearrangement joins TRBV6-5 to TRBJ2-3; no clear D. CDR1 is MNHEY, CDR2 SVGAGI, per germline. Trimming took off 8 bases at V and 8 bases at J, with 14 bases between the two ends. The CDR3 spans 12 residues. CDR3 loop: CASRPTGGTQYF. The DNA for the CDR3 is TGTGCCAGCCGTCCGACGGGCGGTACGCAGTATTTT.

CDR3 residues: CSVALLWGSNYGYTF. The CDR3 DNA sequence: TGCAGCGTTGCTTTATTGTGGGGGTCTAACTATGGCTACACCTTC. This sequence joins TRBV29-1 and TRBJ1-2; a weak D match, TRBD1 (5 bases). This CDR3 is built from 15 residues. Trimming shortened V by 4 bases and J by 0 bases, and 15 bases separated the two germline ends. Germline CDR1 and CDR2: SQVTM and ANQGSEA.

The gene calls are TRBV28 and TRBJ2-5, with 7 bases identical to TRBD2. V dropped 9 bases and J dropped 4; count of bases not matched to a gene: 14. There are 15 residues in the CDR3. Germline assignment: CDR1 MDHEN and CDR2 SYDVKM. The CDR3 sequence: CASATGTILGETQYF. The CDR3 DNA follows: TGTGCCAGTGCGACCGGGACTATCTTGGGAGAGACCCAGTACTTC.

This clonotype was counted a few times. The CDR3 is CASSQVTGGFYEQYF. The CDR3 DNA sequence: TGCGCCAGCAGCCAAGTGACAGGGGGGTTCTACGAGCAGTACTTC. V and J are TRBV4-3 and TRBJ2-7; 9 bases are shared with TRBD1. The CDR3 extends over 15 amino acids. Per germline, CDR1 LGHNA and CDR2 YSLEER. J lost 3 bases, V lost 1 base, and 4 bases had no gene match.

The chain links TRBV29-1 to TRBJ2-5; TRBD1 matches at 7 bases. Looked up from germline, CDR1 is SQVTM and CDR2 is ANQGSEA. The trim removed 6 bases at V and 2 bases at J, leaving 3 bases unmatched. The CDR3 runs 12 residues. The CDR3 DNA follows: TGCAGCGTCCACAGGGGTCAAGAGACCCAGTACTTC. Residues: CSVHRGQETQYF.

The V call is TRBV5-6, the J call TRBJ2-3, with TRBD2 matching over 8 bases. Germline loops: CDR1 SGHDT, CDR2 YYEEEE. Trimming removed 0 bases from V and 5 bases from J; junction bases left unmatched: 11. The CDR3 has 17 residues. The CDR3: CASSLGGLLAVVDTQYF. The DNA of the CDR3 is TGTGCCAGCAGCTTGGGGGGCCTACTAGCGGTTGTAGATACGCAGTATTTT.

The chain combines TRBV20-1 with TRBJ1-1, with 7 bases matching TRBD1. The germline CDR1 and CDR2 sequences are DFQATT and SNEGSKA (reference sequence). V shed 6 bases and J 0 bases; nucleotides not matched to a gene: 13. The CDR3 has 16 amino acids. The DNA for the CDR3 is TGCAGTGCCCTGGGACAGCTAACTACCATGAACACTGAAGCTTTCTTT. Translation: CSALGQLTTMNTEAFF.

A few counts support this clonotype. The V call is TRBV29-1, the J call TRBJ2-1; 11 bases are a match to TRBD2. Germline CDR1 and CDR2: SQVTM and ANQGSEA. Trimming took 7 bases from V and 8 from J; bases not matched to a gene: 4. The CDR3 contains 12 residues. CDR3 bases: TGCAGCGCTCTAGCGGGAGGACATGAGCAGTTCTTC. Protein sequence: CSALAGGHEQFF.